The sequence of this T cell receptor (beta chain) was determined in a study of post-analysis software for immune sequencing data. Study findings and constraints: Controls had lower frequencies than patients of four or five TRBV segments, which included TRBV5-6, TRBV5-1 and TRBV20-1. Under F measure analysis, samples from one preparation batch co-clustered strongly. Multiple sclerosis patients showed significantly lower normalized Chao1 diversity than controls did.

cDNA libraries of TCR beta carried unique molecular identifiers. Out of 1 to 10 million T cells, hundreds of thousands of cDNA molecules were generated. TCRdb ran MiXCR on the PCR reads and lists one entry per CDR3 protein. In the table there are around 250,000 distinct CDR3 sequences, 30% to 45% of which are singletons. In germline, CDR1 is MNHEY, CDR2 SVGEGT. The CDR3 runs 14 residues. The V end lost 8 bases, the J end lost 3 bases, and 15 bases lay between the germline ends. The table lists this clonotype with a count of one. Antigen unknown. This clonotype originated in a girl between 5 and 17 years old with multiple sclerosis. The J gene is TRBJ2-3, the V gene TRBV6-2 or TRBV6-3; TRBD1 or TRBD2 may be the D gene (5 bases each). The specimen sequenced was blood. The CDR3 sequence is CASGSCRETDTQYF. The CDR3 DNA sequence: TGTGCCAGCGGATCCTGCAGGGAGACAGATACGCAGTATTTT.